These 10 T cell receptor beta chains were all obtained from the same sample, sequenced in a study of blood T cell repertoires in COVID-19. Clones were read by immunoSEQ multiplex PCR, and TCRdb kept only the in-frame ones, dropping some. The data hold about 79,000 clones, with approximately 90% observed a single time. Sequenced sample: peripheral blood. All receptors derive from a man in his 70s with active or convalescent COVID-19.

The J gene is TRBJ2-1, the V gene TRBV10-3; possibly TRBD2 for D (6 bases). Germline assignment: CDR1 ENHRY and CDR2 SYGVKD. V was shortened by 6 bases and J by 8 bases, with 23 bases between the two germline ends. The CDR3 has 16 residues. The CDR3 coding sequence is TGTGCCATCAGGCCGGAAGACTCCTGGGGGGTCGATGAGCAGTTCTTC. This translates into CAIRPEDSWGVDEQFF.

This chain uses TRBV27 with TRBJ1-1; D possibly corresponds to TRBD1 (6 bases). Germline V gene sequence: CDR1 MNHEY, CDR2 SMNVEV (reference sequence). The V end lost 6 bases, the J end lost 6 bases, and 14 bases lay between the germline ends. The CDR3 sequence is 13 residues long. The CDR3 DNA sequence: TGTGCCAGCAGCCGCTCAGGGGTCCCTGAAGCTTTCTTT. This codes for CASSRSGVPEAFF.

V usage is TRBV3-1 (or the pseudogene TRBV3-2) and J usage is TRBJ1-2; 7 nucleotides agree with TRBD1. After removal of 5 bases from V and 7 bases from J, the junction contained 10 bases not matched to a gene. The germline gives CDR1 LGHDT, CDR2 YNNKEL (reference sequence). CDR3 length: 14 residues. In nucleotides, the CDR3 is TGTGCCAGCAGCAACAGGGGCAGGGAGAGTGGCTACACCTTC. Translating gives CASSNRGRESGYTF.

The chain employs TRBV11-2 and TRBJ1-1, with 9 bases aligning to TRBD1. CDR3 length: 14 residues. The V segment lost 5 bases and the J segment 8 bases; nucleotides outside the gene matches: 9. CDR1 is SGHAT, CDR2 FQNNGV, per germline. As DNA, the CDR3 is TGTGCCAGCAGCCACACAGGGGGCTCACCAGAAGCTTTCTTT. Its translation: CASSHTGGSPEAFF.

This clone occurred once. The CDR3 bases are TGTGCCAGCAGTACCTACAGGGATAGGCGCTCTGGAAACACCATATATTTT. This codes for CASSTYRDRRSGNTIYF. The genes are TRBV28 and TRBJ1-3, with D possibly matching TRBD1 (6 bases). V was cut by 5 bases and J by 0 bases, with 17 bases left in between. The germline V gene encodes CDR1 MDHEN and CDR2 SYDVKM. This CDR3 comprises 17 residues.

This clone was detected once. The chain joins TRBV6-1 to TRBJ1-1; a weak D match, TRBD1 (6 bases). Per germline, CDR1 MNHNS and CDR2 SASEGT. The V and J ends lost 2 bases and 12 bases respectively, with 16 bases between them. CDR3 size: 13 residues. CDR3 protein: CASSEIPGGSSFF. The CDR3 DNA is TGTGCCAGCAGTGAAATCCCGGGGGGCTCGTCTTTCTTT.

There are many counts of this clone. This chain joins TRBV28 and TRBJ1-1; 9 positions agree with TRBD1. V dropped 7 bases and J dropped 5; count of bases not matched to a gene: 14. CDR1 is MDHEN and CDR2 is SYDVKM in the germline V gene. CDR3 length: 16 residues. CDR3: CASIPGQGLRGTEAFF. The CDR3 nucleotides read TGTGCCAGCATACCGGGACAGGGTTTACGGGGGACTGAAGCTTTCTTT.

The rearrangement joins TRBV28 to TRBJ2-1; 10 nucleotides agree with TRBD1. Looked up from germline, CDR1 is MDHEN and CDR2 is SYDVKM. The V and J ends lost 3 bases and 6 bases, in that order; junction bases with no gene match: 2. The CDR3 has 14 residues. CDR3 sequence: CASSFGDRGNEQFF. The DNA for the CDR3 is TGTGCCAGCAGTTTCGGGGACAGGGGCAATGAGCAGTTCTTC. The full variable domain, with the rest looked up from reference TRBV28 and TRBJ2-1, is DVKVTQSSRYLVKRTGEKVFLECVQDMDHENMFWYRQDPGLGLRLIYFSYDVKMKEKGDIPEGYSVSREKKERFSLILESASTNQTSMYLCASSFGDRGNEQFFGPGTRLTVL.

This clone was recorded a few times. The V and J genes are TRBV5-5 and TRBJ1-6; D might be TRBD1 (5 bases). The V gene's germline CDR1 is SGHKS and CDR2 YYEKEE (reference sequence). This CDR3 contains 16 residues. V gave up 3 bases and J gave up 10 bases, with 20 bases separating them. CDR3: CASSSRQPVARSPLHF. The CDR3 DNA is TGTGCCAGCAGCTCCCGACAGCCCGTGGCTAGGTCACCCCTCCACTTT.

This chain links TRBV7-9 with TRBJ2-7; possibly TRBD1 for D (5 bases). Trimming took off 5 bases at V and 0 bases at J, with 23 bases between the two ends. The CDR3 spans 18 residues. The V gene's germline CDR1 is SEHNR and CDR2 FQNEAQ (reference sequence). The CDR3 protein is CASSPSSWQGKFSYEQYF. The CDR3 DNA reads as TGTGCCAGCAGCCCATCATCATGGCAGGGCAAATTCTCCTACGAGCAGTACTTC.